The 27 T cell receptor beta chains given below trace back to one sample, sequenced in a study of post-analysis software for immune sequencing data. Notes on the study in general: The study found TRBV5-6, TRBV5-1 and TRBV20-1 among five or six TRBV segments more frequent in patients than controls.

The TCR beta cDNA libraries carried unique molecular identifiers. TCRdb processed the PCR reads anew with MiXCR; each CDR3 protein has one entry. The sample records 800,000 to 950,000 distinct CDR3 sequences, approximately 50% being singletons. Their antigens are not known. Sample: blood. Every receptor here comes from a girl under 18 with multiple sclerosis.

The J gene is TRBJ2-5, the V gene TRBV7-8; D not certain. Deletions cut 2 bases from V and 2 bases from J, with 9 bases between. The length of the CDR3 is 14 residues. In germline, CDR1 is SGHVS, CDR2 FQNEAQ. CDR3 DNA: TGTGCCAGCAGCTTAAGCGTAGTGCAAGAGACCCAGTACTTC. It encodes CASSLSVVQETQYF.

This clonotype was picked up a small number of times. V usage is TRBV27 and J usage is TRBJ2-7, with 13 bases that match TRBD2. The germline gives CDR1 MNHEY, CDR2 SMNVEV (reference sequence). V lost 6 bases, J lost 7 bases, and 9 bases stayed unmatched. This CDR3 has 15 residues. CDR3 in DNA: TGTGCCAGCAGCTTAGGACTAGCGGGGGAGGGTGAGCAGTACTTC. Encoded protein: CASSLGLAGEGEQYF.

The V gene is TRBV9, the J gene TRBJ1-2; D ambiguous. The CDR3 runs to 12 residues. Germline V gives CDR1 SGDLS, CDR2 YYNGEE. With 4 bases removed from V and 7 bases from J, the gap between germline ends came to 11 bases. CDR3 in DNA: TGTGCCAGCAGCCCACCCGTAGGTGGCTACACCTTC. As protein: CASSPPVGGYTF.

In its sample, this clonotype was seen a few times. J is TRBJ2-1 and V is TRBV9; maybe TRBD1 (6 bases). Germline CDR1 is SGDLS and CDR2 is YYNGEE. The V end lost 0 bases, the J end lost 1 base, and 14 bases lay between the germline ends. CDR3 length: 17 amino acids. The CDR3 is CASSVGPMGHSYNEQFF. DNA for the CDR3: TGTGCCAGCAGCGTAGGACCGATGGGACATTCCTACAATGAGCAGTTCTTC.

V gene TRBV10-3 combines with J gene TRBJ2-7; 9 bases align to TRBD1. With V trimmed by 3 bases and J by 0 bases, 3 bases remained unmatched. This CDR3 is 15 amino acids long. In germline, CDR1 is ENHRY, CDR2 SYGVKD. CDR3 sequence reads: CAISEGTGSSYEQYF. The CDR3 nucleotides are TGTGCCATCAGTGAAGGGACAGGGTCCTCCTACGAGCAGTACTTC.

The chain couples TRBV12-3 or TRBV12-4 to TRBJ2-5, with 9 bases matching TRBD1. The CDR3 sequence is 15 residues long. V lost 5 bases and J lost 4; bases outside the gene matches: 8. The CDR3 coding sequence is TGTGCCAGCAGTAACCGGGACAGGGTGATAGAGACCCAGTACTTC. Its protein is CASSNRDRVIETQYF.

The rearrangement uses TRBV3-1 and TRBJ2-1, with 7 positions matching TRBD2. Germline loops: CDR1 LGHDT, CDR2 YNNKEL (reference sequence). The CDR3 spans 14 residues. V dropped 1 base and J dropped 10; count of bases not matched to a gene: 7. The CDR3, as DNA: TGTGCCAGCAGCCAAGGTGCGGGAGCGGAGGAGCAGTTCTTC. It is translated as CASSQGAGAEEQFF.

The gene calls are TRBV6-6 and TRBJ2-7; 11 bases match TRBD1. V lost 6 bases and J lost 1; bases outside the gene matches: 5. Per germline, CDR1 MNHNY and CDR2 SVGAGI (reference sequence). The CDR3 is 15 amino acids. The CDR3 spells CASSQDRGRSYEQYF. The CDR3 nucleotides are TGTGCCAGCAGCCAGGACAGGGGGCGTTCCTACGAGCAGTACTTC.

The chain uses TRBV9 and TRBJ2-1; 7 bases match TRBD2. The DNA end is a closer match to TRBJ2-7, so the J assignment may be wrong. The germline gives CDR1 SGDLS, CDR2 YYNGEE. The CDR3 has 15 amino acids. The CDR3 sequence: CASSPFWTRHNEQYF. CDR3 bases: TGTGCCAGCAGCCCCTTCTGGACTAGACACAATGAGCAGTACTTC.

This clonotype has only a few counts. The V call is TRBV20-1, the J call TRBJ2-7; D is perhaps TRBD1 or TRBD2 (5 bases each). The CDR3 loop spans 13 amino acids. Looked up from germline, CDR1 is DFQATT and CDR2 is SNEGSKA (reference sequence). Trimming pared 6 bases from V and 7 bases from J, leaving 19 bases between. CDR3 protein: CSALRDRGGEQYF. The CDR3 nucleotides are TGCAGTGCCCTCCGGGACCGAGGAGGAGAGCAGTACTTC.

The CDR3 nucleotides are TGTGCCAGCAGACGGGACAGGGGGCACTATGGCTACACCTTC. Protein sequence: CASRRDRGHYGYTF. The chain is built from TRBV6-5 and TRBJ1-2; 12 nucleotides match TRBD1. Germline assignment: CDR1 MNHEY and CDR2 SVGAGI. The trim removed 6 bases at V and 3 bases at J, leaving 2 bases unmatched. The CDR3 length is 14 residues.

This clonotype was observed once. The rearrangement joins TRBV7-9 to TRBJ2-7; D is undetermined. V was trimmed by 0 bases and J by 7 bases, leaving 10 bases between them. Germline V gene sequence: CDR1 SEHNR, CDR2 FQNEAQ (reference sequence). The length of the CDR3 is 13 residues. The CDR3 loop is CASSLAAPNEQYF. CDR3 coding DNA: TGTGCCAGCAGCTTAGCGGCCCCCAATGAGCAGTACTTC.

The chain employs TRBV7-2 and TRBJ2-7; D gene uncertain. Per the germline V gene, CDR1 is SGHTA and CDR2 is FQGNSA. This CDR3 spans 15 amino acids. V was trimmed by 0 bases and J by 6 bases, leaving 15 bases between them. CDR3 protein: CASSLARLSSSEQYF. Written as DNA, the CDR3 is TGTGCCAGCAGCTTAGCGCGATTGTCCAGCAGCGAGCAGTACTTC.

Only a few counts were recorded for this clonotype. This sequence joins TRBV18 and TRBJ1-2; 9 nucleotides align to TRBD1. V shed 5 bases, J shed 3 bases, and the junction held 7 bases outside the gene matches. Germline CDR1 is KGHSH and CDR2 is LQKENI. The CDR3 has 15 amino acids. The CDR3 region is CASSSGQGLDYGYTF. The CDR3 DNA is TGTGCCAGCTCATCAGGACAGGGGTTGGACTATGGCTACACCTTC.

This clonotype has just a few counts. The V gene is TRBV29-1, the J gene TRBJ2-4, with a weak D call TRBD1 (5 bases). Germline V CDR1 and CDR2: SQVTM, ANQGSEA. The germline V and J ends were trimmed by 1 base and 0 bases, with 7 bases remaining between them. The CDR3 length is 14 residues. Here the CDR3 reads CSVEARAAKNIQYF. CDR3 nucleotides: TGCAGCGTTGAAGCCAGGGCAGCCAAAAACATTCAGTACTTC. Complete variable domain (other parts from reference TRBV29-1 and TRBJ2-4): SAVISQKPSRDICQRGTSLTIQCQVDSQVTMMFWYRQQPGQSLTLIATANQGSEATYESGFVIDKFPISRPNLTFSTLTVSNMSPEDSSIYLCSVEARAAKNIQYFGAGTRLSVL.

The chain links TRBV7-2 to TRBJ2-3, with TRBD2 identical over 8 bases. J gave up 3 bases and V 0 bases, and 5 bases lay outside the gene matches. The CDR3 extends over 16 amino acids. CDR1 SGHTA and CDR2 FQGNSA come from the germline V gene. The CDR3 region is CASSLALGGATDTQYF. The DNA for the CDR3 is TGTGCCAGCAGCTTAGCACTCGGGGGGGCTACAGATACGCAGTATTTT.

The chain couples TRBV29-1 to TRBJ2-1, with 9 bases that match TRBD2. There are 15 residues in the CDR3. Germline CDR1 is SQVTM and CDR2 is ANQGSEA. V trimming: 2 bases; J trimming: 8 bases; junction bases outside the gene matches: 10. The DNA for the CDR3 is TGCAGCGTTGAACTCGGCGCTCTAGCGGGATATGAGCAGTTCTTC. Protein sequence: CSVELGALAGYEQFF.

V is TRBV5-1 and J is TRBJ2-1; D gene uncertain. V was clipped by 1 base and J by 7 bases, with 9 bases between them. The germline CDR1 and CDR2 sequences are SGHRS and YFSETQ. This CDR3 is 13 amino acids long. The CDR3 coding sequence is TGCGCCAGCAGCTTGACTCTCAAGAATGAGCAGTTCTTC. This sequence encodes CASSLTLKNEQFF.

The J gene is TRBJ2-1, the V gene TRBV29-1; 9 bases line up with TRBD2. The germline V gene encodes CDR1 SQVTM and CDR2 ANQGSEA. CDR3 size: 13 residues. Trimming cost V 6 bases and J 7 bases; bases outside gene matches: 7. The CDR3 spells CSVKRGALNEQFF. In DNA, the CDR3 is TGCAGCGTCAAGCGGGGGGCTCTGAATGAGCAGTTCTTC.

The rearrangement joins TRBV14 to TRBJ2-7, with 9 bases fitting TRBD1. The CDR3 is 14 amino acids. Germline CDR1 and CDR2: SGHDN and FVKESK. J lost 6 bases, V lost 4 bases, and 7 bases had no gene match. CDR3 nucleotides: TGTGCCAGCAGCCCCCTCGGGACAGGGAGCGAGCAGTACTTC. Encoded protein: CASSPLGTGSEQYF. Full variable domain (rest looked up from reference TRBV14 and TRBJ2-7): EAGVTQFPSHSVIEKGQTVTLRCDPISGHDNLYWYRRVMGKEIKFLLHFVKESKQDESGMPNNRFLAERTGGTYSTLKVQPAELEDSGVYFCASSPLGTGSEQYFGPGTRLTVT.

This clonotype was counted once. The chain joins TRBV27 to TRBJ1-2; 11 bases align to TRBD1. V lost 3 bases, J lost 3 bases, and 3 bases stayed unmatched. The CDR3 runs 15 residues. Germline loops: CDR1 MNHEY, CDR2 SMNVEV (reference sequence). This CDR3 is CASSLGQGEHYGYTF. DNA of the CDR3: TGTGCCAGCAGTTTGGGACAGGGGGAGCACTATGGCTACACCTTC.

This clonotype was counted between two and nine times. The gene calls are TRBV29-1 and TRBJ1-5, with D possibly matching TRBD1 (6 bases). Looked up from germline, CDR1 is SQVTM and CDR2 is ANQGSEA. V was cut by 7 bases and J by 1 base, with 14 bases left in between. CDR3 length: 14 residues. The CDR3 DNA reads TGCAGCGCAACACAGGGTTCGAGCAATCAGCCCCAGCATTTT. The encoded protein is CSATQGSSNQPQHF.

The V and J genes are TRBV29-1 and TRBJ2-7; tentatively, D is TRBD2 (6 bases). Deletions cut 4 bases from V and 7 bases from J, with 14 bases between. The CDR3 sequence is 12 residues long. The V gene's germline CDR1 is SQVTM and CDR2 ANQGSEA. In nucleotides, the CDR3 is TGCAGCGTTGGACTAGTCGTCTCTGAGCAGTACTTC. Encoded protein: CSVGLVVSEQYF.

The chain links TRBV5-4 to TRBJ2-1, with 16 bases aligning to TRBD2. The trim removed 2 bases at V and 2 bases at J, leaving 4 bases unmatched. Germline V gene data show CDR1 as SGHNT and CDR2 as YYREEE (reference sequence). The CDR3 is made up of 18 amino acids. CDR3 in DNA: TGTGCCAGCAGCTTCCCGGGACTAGCGGGGGGGCCCTACAATGAGCAGTTCTTC. It yields the protein CASSFPGLAGGPYNEQFF.

The rearrangement links TRBV6-5 to TRBJ2-7; 11 nucleotides agree with TRBD1. Germline V gives CDR1 MNHEY, CDR2 SVGAGI. The CDR3 covers 15 residues. V lost 6 bases to trimming and J lost 2 bases; unmatched junction nucleotides: 6. The CDR3: CASRSRDRGTYEQYF. CDR3 bases: TGTGCCAGCAGATCCCGGGACAGGGGGACCTACGAGCAGTACTTC.

This clonotype came up a few times. The chain couples TRBV5-1 to TRBJ1-5; unclear D gene. This CDR3 is 12 amino acids long. Deletions cut 5 bases from V and 3 bases from J, with 6 bases between. Germline V gene sequence: CDR1 SGHRS, CDR2 YFSETQ. The chain's CDR3 is CASRRINQPQHF. CDR3 nucleotides: TGCGCCAGCAGGAGGATCAATCAGCCCCAGCATTTT.

The V gene is TRBV20-1, the J gene TRBJ2-7; TRBD1 aligns across 8 bases. CDR3 length: 13 residues. Germline V lookup: CDR1 DFQATT, CDR2 SNEGSKA (reference sequence). After removal of 6 bases from V and 2 bases from J, the junction contained 6 bases not matched to a gene. CDR3 protein: CSARSTGAYEQYF. As DNA, the CDR3 is TGCAGTGCCCGCTCGACAGGGGCCTACGAGCAGTACTTC.